Listed below are T cell receptor beta chains from one sample, sequenced in a study of cytomegalovirus exposure and HLA in healthy donors. TCRdb's copy holds only in-frame clones and misses some; the assay was immunoSEQ multiplex PCR. The data contain about 200,000 clones, approximately 78% of them singletons. Sequenced material: PBMCs. The receptors come from a middle-aged woman in good health and CMV-seronegative. Each CDR3 is given with its conserved first and last residue. Each record gives: clone size, V gene, D gene, J gene, CDR3 DNA, CDR3 protein. The D gene is left open where the match is weak. Size is omitted from some rows. Given values are once, few, many or a class for expanded clones.

clone_size: -
v_call: TRBV30
d_call: TRBD2
j_call: TRBJ2-3
cdr3_nt: TGTGCCTGGAGTCGACTAGCGGATTTCACAGATACGCAGTATTTT
cdr3_aa: CAWSRLADFTDTQYF

clone_size: -
v_call: TRBV5-4
d_call: -
j_call: TRBJ1-2
cdr3_nt: TGTGCCAGCAGCTACACGACAGTAGGGCCTGACTATGGCTACACCTTC
cdr3_aa: CASSYTTVGPDYGYTF

clone_size: -
v_call: TRBV4-1
d_call: TRBD2
j_call: TRBJ2-7
cdr3_nt: TGCGCCAGCAGCTCACTAGCGACCTACGAGCAGTACTTC
cdr3_aa: CASSSLATYEQYF

clone_size: -
v_call: TRBV7-9
d_call: TRBD2
j_call: TRBJ2-1
cdr3_nt: TGTGCCACCCGATTCTCGGGACTAGCGGAAATGAATGAGCAGTTCTTC
cdr3_aa: CATRFSGLAEMNEQFF

clone_size: -
v_call: TRBV5-1
d_call: TRBD2
j_call: TRBJ2-3
cdr3_nt: TGCGCCACCACCTCAGCTAGCGGTAGCACAGATACGCAGTATTTT
cdr3_aa: CATTSASGSTDTQYF

clone_size: -
v_call: TRBV7-9
d_call: TRBD2
j_call: TRBJ2-1
cdr3_nt: TGTGCCAGCAGCCGCGGACTAGCGGGAGGCGAGCAGTTCTTC
cdr3_aa: CASSRGLAGGEQFF

clone_size: -
v_call: TRBV19
d_call: -
j_call: TRBJ1-5
cdr3_nt: TGTGCCAGTAGTATCGCGGTAAGCAATCAGCCCCAGCATTTT
cdr3_aa: CASSIAVSNQPQHF

clone_size: -
v_call: TRBV29-1
d_call: -
j_call: TRBJ2-2
cdr3_nt: TGCAGCGGGGACATCTTGAACACCGGGGAGCTGTTTTTT
cdr3_aa: CSGDILNTGELFF

clone_size: -
v_call: TRBV20-1
d_call: -
j_call: TRBJ2-5
cdr3_nt: TGCAGTGCTAGAGATTGGAGAGAGCAGTACTTC
cdr3_aa: CSARDWREQYF

clone_size: few
v_call: TRBV27
d_call: TRBD1
j_call: TRBJ1-1
cdr3_nt: TGTGCCAGCAGTTTCAGGGGACAGGGAGGGGCTGAAGCTTTCTTT
cdr3_aa: CASSFRGQGGAEAFF

clone_size: few
v_call: TRBV5-1
d_call: TRBD2
j_call: TRBJ2-2
cdr3_nt: TGCGCCAGCAGCTTGGCACTAGCGGGGACCGGGGAGCTGTTTTTT
cdr3_aa: CASSLALAGTGELFF

clone_size: -
v_call: TRBV5-1
d_call: -
j_call: TRBJ1-2
cdr3_nt: TGCGCCAGCAGCTCGGATGTAATTCAGGGGAATGGCTACACCTTC
cdr3_aa: CASSSDVIQGNGYTF

clone_size: -
v_call: TRBV18
d_call: TRBD1
j_call: TRBJ1-4
cdr3_nt: TGTGCCAGCTCACCCGGGACAGGGGGTAATGAAAAACTGTTTTTT
cdr3_aa: CASSPGTGGNEKLFF

clone_size: few
v_call: TRBV6-5
d_call: TRBD1
j_call: TRBJ2-7
cdr3_nt: TGTGCCAGCAGTTACACAGGGGCTAAGTCCTACGAGCAGTACTTC
cdr3_aa: CASSYTGAKSYEQYF

clone_size: -
v_call: TRBV2
d_call: -
j_call: TRBJ2-5
cdr3_nt: TGTGCCAGCAGTGACCCCTTAGAATCCGGGTTCCAAGAGACCCAGTACTTC
cdr3_aa: CASSDPLESGFQETQYF

clone_size: -
v_call: TRBV9
d_call: TRBD1
j_call: TRBJ2-3
cdr3_nt: TGTGCCAGCAGCAAACAGGGGGGAGATACGCAGTATTTT
cdr3_aa: CASSKQGGDTQYF

clone_size: once
v_call: TRBV5-1
d_call: TRBD2
j_call: TRBJ2-7
cdr3_nt: TGCGCCAGCAGCCCGCTTACGGGAGGAGGCCACGAGCAGTACTTC
cdr3_aa: CASSPLTGGGHEQYF

clone_size: -
v_call: TRBV28
d_call: -
j_call: TRBJ1-6
cdr3_nt: TGTGCCAGCAGTTTAGACAGCTCCTATAATTCACCCCTCCACTTT
cdr3_aa: CASSLDSSYNSPLHF

clone_size: -
v_call: TRBV28
d_call: -
j_call: TRBJ1-1
cdr3_nt: TGTGCCAGCAGTTTAGGGGGGGCGTTGAACACTGAAGCTTTCTTT
cdr3_aa: CASSLGGALNTEAFF

clone_size: -
v_call: TRBV15
d_call: -
j_call: TRBJ1-4
cdr3_nt: TGTGCCACCTACAATCCAGGGGCGACTAATGAAAAACTGTTTTTT
cdr3_aa: CATYNPGATNEKLFF

clone_size: -
v_call: TRBV6-5
d_call: TRBD2
j_call: TRBJ2-1
cdr3_nt: TGTGCCAGCAGTCCGGGGCTAGCGGTGTACAATGAGCAGTTCTTC
cdr3_aa: CASSPGLAVYNEQFF

clone_size: -
v_call: TRBV19
d_call: -
j_call: TRBJ1-1
cdr3_nt: TGTGCCAGTAGTACCGGACTGGTGAACACTGAAGCTTTCTTT
cdr3_aa: CASSTGLVNTEAFF

clone_size: few
v_call: TRBV7-2
d_call: -
j_call: TRBJ2-5
cdr3_nt: TGTGCCAGCAGCTTAGCTAGCAGCCAAGAGACCCAGTACTTC
cdr3_aa: CASSLASSQETQYF

clone_size: -
v_call: TRBV2
d_call: TRBD1
j_call: TRBJ1-4
cdr3_nt: TGTGCCAGCAGAGGACAGGGGACAACTAATGAAAAACTGTTTTTT
cdr3_aa: CASRGQGTTNEKLFF

clone_size: -
v_call: TRBV28
d_call: TRBD1
j_call: TRBJ1-5
cdr3_nt: TGTGCCAGCAGTCGATATCGGACAGGAAATCAGCCCCAGCATTTT
cdr3_aa: CASSRYRTGNQPQHF

clone_size: -
v_call: TRBV19
d_call: -
j_call: TRBJ2-5
cdr3_nt: TGTGCCAGTAGTATGAGGCGGATCCAAGAGACCCAGTACTTC
cdr3_aa: CASSMRRIQETQYF

clone_size: -
v_call: TRBV19
d_call: TRBD2
j_call: TRBJ2-2
cdr3_nt: TGTGCCAGTAGTAGCCCAACTAGCGCCCCGAACACCGGGGAGCTGTTTTTT
cdr3_aa: CASSSPTSAPNTGELFF

clone_size: few
v_call: TRBV7-9
d_call: -
j_call: TRBJ2-3
cdr3_nt: TGTGCCAGCAGCTTAGGAGGACTAGATACGCAGTATTTT
cdr3_aa: CASSLGGLDTQYF

clone_size: -
v_call: TRBV6-1
d_call: TRBD1
j_call: TRBJ2-7
cdr3_nt: TGTGCCAGCAGTGAAGGCCAGGGACAGTCCTACGAGCAGTACTTC
cdr3_aa: CASSEGQGQSYEQYF

clone_size: -
v_call: TRBV7-3
d_call: TRBD1
j_call: TRBJ2-1
cdr3_nt: TGTGCCAGCAGCGTAGACCGGGACAGGGGTGGGAATGAGCAGTTCTTC
cdr3_aa: CASSVDRDRGGNEQFF

clone_size: -
v_call: TRBV12-2
d_call: -
j_call: TRBJ2-1
cdr3_nt: TGTGCAAGTCGCGACCTGGGAGTTGTTAGGAATGAGCAGTTCTTC
cdr3_aa: CASRDLGVVRNEQFF

clone_size: -
v_call: TRBV13
d_call: TRBD2
j_call: TRBJ2-1
cdr3_nt: TGTGCCAGCAGCTTCGGGAGGCCCTACAATGAGCAGTTCTTC
cdr3_aa: CASSFGRPYNEQFF

clone_size: -
v_call: TRBV9
d_call: -
j_call: TRBJ2-7
cdr3_nt: TGTGCCAGCAGTCCAGGCGTAGTGGGAGGCACCTACGAGCAGTACTTC
cdr3_aa: CASSPGVVGGTYEQYF

clone_size: -
v_call: TRBV9
d_call: -
j_call: TRBJ2-3
cdr3_nt: TGTGCCAGCAGCGTAGAGGACAACACGGCGAATACGCAGTATTTT
cdr3_aa: CASSVEDNTANTQYF

clone_size: -
v_call: TRBV30
d_call: TRBD1
j_call: TRBJ2-7
cdr3_nt: TGTGCTTATACAGGGGGTACTTGGTCCGAGCAGTACTTC
cdr3_aa: CAYTGGTWSEQYF

clone_size: -
v_call: TRBV5-4
d_call: -
j_call: TRBJ2-7
cdr3_nt: TGTGCCAGCACCAGTGACCGGGCCTACGAGCAGTACTTC
cdr3_aa: CASTSDRAYEQYF

clone_size: -
v_call: TRBV30
d_call: TRBD2
j_call: TRBJ2-1
cdr3_nt: TGTGCCTGGAGTGTGGGACTAGCGGGAGGTCCCGGCAATGAGCAGTTCTTC
cdr3_aa: CAWSVGLAGGPGNEQFF

clone_size: -
v_call: TRBV6-4
d_call: TRBD2
j_call: TRBJ2-1
cdr3_nt: TGTGCCAGCAGTTCAGTGCTAGCGGCCTACAATGAGCAGTTCTTC
cdr3_aa: CASSSVLAAYNEQFF

clone_size: -
v_call: TRBV2
d_call: TRBD2
j_call: TRBJ2-2
cdr3_nt: TGTGCCAGCAAGAGACTAGCGGCGAACACCGGGGAGCTGTTTTTT
cdr3_aa: CASKRLAANTGELFF

clone_size: -
v_call: TRBV2
d_call: -
j_call: TRBJ1-5
cdr3_nt: TGTGCCAGCAGGCGGTCGTACTTGAGCAATCAGCCCCAGCATTTT
cdr3_aa: CASRRSYLSNQPQHF

clone_size: -
v_call: TRBV19
d_call: TRBD2
j_call: TRBJ2-7
cdr3_nt: TGTGCCAGTAGTATGAAGGCTAGCGGTTCCTACGAGCAGTACTTC
cdr3_aa: CASSMKASGSYEQYF

clone_size: -
v_call: TRBV18
d_call: TRBD2
j_call: TRBJ2-3
cdr3_nt: TGTGCCAGCTCACCTTCTAGCGGGGCAGATACGCAGTATTTT
cdr3_aa: CASSPSSGADTQYF

clone_size: -
v_call: TRBV4-2
d_call: -
j_call: TRBJ1-1
cdr3_nt: TGTGCCAGCAGCCAAGCCCACAGGGACAACACTGAAGCTTTCTTT
cdr3_aa: CASSQAHRDNTEAFF

clone_size: -
v_call: TRBV30
d_call: -
j_call: TRBJ2-1
cdr3_nt: TGTGCCTGGAGTGGCGGAGGAGCGGGCTCCTACAATGAGCAGTTCTTC
cdr3_aa: CAWSGGGAGSYNEQFF

clone_size: -
v_call: TRBV7-3
d_call: -
j_call: TRBJ2-5
cdr3_nt: TGTGCCAGCAGCTTAGGGGCAGTGGGGACCCAGTACTTC
cdr3_aa: CASSLGAVGTQYF

clone_size: -
v_call: TRBV19
d_call: TRBD2
j_call: TRBJ2-7
cdr3_nt: TGTGCCAGTAGCGGGGCTAGCGGGAGCTACGAGCAGTACTTC
cdr3_aa: CASSGASGSYEQYF

clone_size: -
v_call: TRBV6-5
d_call: -
j_call: TRBJ1-1
cdr3_nt: TGTGCCAGCAGTTATTCGTGGGCCACTGAAGCTTTCTTT
cdr3_aa: CASSYSWATEAFF

clone_size: -
v_call: TRBV7-3
d_call: -
j_call: TRBJ2-1
cdr3_nt: TGTGCCAGCACACCATTTCCGCGGGATTACAATGAGCAGTTCTTC
cdr3_aa: CASTPFPRDYNEQFF

clone_size: once
v_call: TRBV5-6
d_call: -
j_call: TRBJ2-1
cdr3_nt: TGTGCCAGCAGCTGGCTTGAATTTCATGGGGGGAATGAGCAGTTCTTC
cdr3_aa: CASSWLEFHGGNEQFF

clone_size: -
v_call: TRBV6-5
d_call: TRBD1
j_call: TRBJ1-5
cdr3_nt: TGTGCCAGCAGTTACTCGAACAGGGGAGGCAATCAGCCCCAGCATTTT
cdr3_aa: CASSYSNRGGNQPQHF

clone_size: few
v_call: TRBV19
d_call: -
j_call: TRBJ1-1
cdr3_nt: TGTGCCAGTAGCCAGTACCCTTTAGAGGTGCTGAACACTGAAGCTTTCTTT
cdr3_aa: CASSQYPLEVLNTEAFF

clone_size: -
v_call: TRBV5-1
d_call: TRBD2
j_call: TRBJ2-5
cdr3_nt: TGCGCCAGCAGGTGGACTAGCGGGCAAGAGACCCAGTACTTC
cdr3_aa: CASRWTSGQETQYF

clone_size: -
v_call: TRBV5-4
d_call: TRBD2
j_call: TRBJ2-5
cdr3_nt: TGTGCCAGCAGCTTGGTTCCTCTAGCGGAAGAGACCCAGTACTTC
cdr3_aa: CASSLVPLAEETQYF

clone_size: few
v_call: TRBV27
d_call: -
j_call: TRBJ1-2
cdr3_nt: TGTGCCAGCAGCCACGGGGGAAAGGTTGATGGCTACACCTTC
cdr3_aa: CASSHGGKVDGYTF

clone_size: few
v_call: TRBV30
d_call: TRBD1
j_call: TRBJ1-1
cdr3_nt: TGTGCCTGGAGAAGACAGGGGCGGAAATACCTGAACACTGAAGCTTTCTTT
cdr3_aa: CAWRRQGRKYLNTEAFF

clone_size: -
v_call: TRBV7-3
d_call: -
j_call: TRBJ2-2
cdr3_nt: TGTGCCAGCAGCTTAGCCACGTCCCGAGAGAACACCGGGGAGCTGTTTTTT
cdr3_aa: CASSLATSRENTGELFF

clone_size: few
v_call: TRBV7-9
d_call: -
j_call: TRBJ2-3
cdr3_nt: TGTGCCAGCAGCTTAGGGCCCAGGACAGATACGCAGTATTTT
cdr3_aa: CASSLGPRTDTQYF